This T cell receptor (beta chain) was observed in a study of siplizumab effects on memory and regulatory T cells. Study-wide findings and caveats: On average, around 70% of mappable alloreactive CD4+ clones were Treg-derived under siplizumab, against less than 35% in controls. Siplizumab significantly lowered the alloreactive sequences that could be traced to unstimulated CD4+ memory cells. The study did not confirm that proliferating Tregs from siplizumab cultures were suppressive.

The germline CDR1 and CDR2 sequences are SGHAT and FQDESV (reference sequence). V lost 5 bases and J lost 7, with 9 bases in between. The CDR3 is 12 amino acids. Sequencing used immunoSEQ multiplex PCR; TCRdb keeps in-frame clones, though not all of them. The sample yields around 110,000 clones, roughly 94% seen once. Note on this clone: Its antigen remains unknown.

What was sequenced was non-Treg CD4+ T cells sorted from blood. This sequence joins TRBV11-1 and TRBJ2-1; D not resolved. The TCR originated in a human donor in good health. The CDR3, as DNA: TGTGCCAGCAGCCTCCAGAAAAATGAGCAGTTCTTC. Translating it yields CASSLQKNEQFF.